Included here is one T cell receptor (beta chain) sequence, with context. The antigen it recognizes is unknown. The record has no base qualities; no much larger clone is one base away. This entry is derived from a study of Ad26.COV2.S vaccination and SARS-CoV-2 variants (dated by TCRdb to 2020 to 2023). For context, the study as a whole: Vaccine-arm donors came from COV1001, a multicentre, randomized, double-blind, placebo-controlled phase I-IIa trial of Ad26.COV2.S in healthy adults. Dosing of Ad26.COV2.S was intramuscular, at either 5x10^10 or 1x10^11 viral particles, delivered as one shot or as two shots spaced 56 days apart. Participants in the trial were split at random into five groups of five each, receiving low-dose or high-dose Ad26.COV2.S once or twice, or else placebo on both occasions. TCRbeta repertoire sequencing served as the tool for gauging how specific and how broad the SARS-CoV-2-reactive T cell receptors were following Ad26.COV2.S vaccination. A total of around 32 samples were included in the TCR-sequenced set, comprising roughly 20 Ad26.COV2.S vaccine recipients, 5 placebo recipients and 8 SARS-CoV-2 convalescent individuals. Blinding of investigators to trial group allocation was maintained during experiments and outcome assessment.

The immunoSEQ Assay was the method used to sequence TCRbeta CDR3 regions. After extraction, genomic DNA underwent amplification by bias-controlled multiplex PCR, followed by high-throughput sequencing. The authors' analysis ran thus. To quantify the absolute abundance of each unique TCRbeta CDR3 region, sequences were collapsed and filtered. Usable DNA was measured by amplifying reference genes present in all nucleated cells, and TCRbeta template counts were normalized to that usable DNA to estimate T cell fraction. Repertoire TCRs were annotated as SARS-CoV-2-specific when V gene, CDR3 amino acid sequence and J gene were exactly matched to a known reactive TCR set. MIRA supplied the reference SARS-CoV-2 TCR set, which was filtered for enrichment in COVID-19-positive ImmuneCODE repertoires so that public or cross-reactive TCRs were removed. Drawing on the MIRA antigens, annotated TCRs were analysed further at the level of specific ORF or position within ORF. Breadth was defined as the number of annotated unique rearrangements divided by the total number of unique productive rearrangements, and depth was defined as the summed frequency of the annotated unique rearrangements. Group comparisons of TCR breadth used two-sided Wilcoxon rank-sum tests. TCRdb's version of the immuneACCESS table is confined to in-frame rearrangements and falls short of the full clone set. An unresolved V gene accounts for under half of the shortfall where checked; the remainder is of unknown origin. The V and J calls and clone size were taken over from that table, and D and trimming were inferred from the DNA. The sample profile shows some 320,000 clones; roughly 84% of them were found once. The ten largest clones take up around 2% of the sample.

Broader findings and caveats from the paper: The study was not powered for comparison of responses between vaccine doses or regimens. The authors noted that total T cell responses may have been underestimated by the TCR breadth and depth analyses. Spike-specific TCR breadth was higher in Ad26.COV2.S recipients than in placebo recipients (P = 0.0014). Vaccine and placebo recipients had similar non-spike TCR breadth, a finding consistent with the vaccine containing only spike. After vaccination, spike-specific CD8+ and CD4+ T cell responses were reported to show substantial breadth.

Explained via the paper, the treatment or condition label denotes: around 19 received Ad26.COV2.S at low or high dose, single or two shots; roughly 5 received placebo; per-sample allocation not given. For vaccine and placebo recipients, repertoires were sequenced using samples collected on day 63 after the first injection. Between 29 July and 7 August 2020, Cohort 1b enrolled about 27 adults aged 18-55 years at one site in Boston, USA. Ad26.COV2.S was a replication-incompetent adenovirus type 26 vector that expressed a prefusion-stabilized SARS-CoV-2 spike protein derived from the original Wuhan strain. The CDR3 goes from the cysteine to the phenylalanine over 15 residues. The CDR3 DNA has 45 bases and is translated from base 1. Relative to germline, V is 1 base shorter and J is 6 bases shorter, with 18 bases between their ends. CDR1 and CDR2, per the germline V gene (reference sequence), are GTSNPN and SVGIG.

The sample was peripheral blood, taken in a trial of Ad26.COV2.S vaccine versus placebo. The receptor was derived from a person aged 18-60 years who received the Ad26.COV2.S COVID-19 vaccine or a placebo. This receptor chain uses TRBV30 and TRBJ1-2, with a weak D call of TRBD1 (6 bases match). In nucleotides, the sequence is TGTGCCTGGAGTGATCGGCGGAAGGGGGGAAATGGCTACACCTTC. It encodes CAWSDRRKGGNGYTF.